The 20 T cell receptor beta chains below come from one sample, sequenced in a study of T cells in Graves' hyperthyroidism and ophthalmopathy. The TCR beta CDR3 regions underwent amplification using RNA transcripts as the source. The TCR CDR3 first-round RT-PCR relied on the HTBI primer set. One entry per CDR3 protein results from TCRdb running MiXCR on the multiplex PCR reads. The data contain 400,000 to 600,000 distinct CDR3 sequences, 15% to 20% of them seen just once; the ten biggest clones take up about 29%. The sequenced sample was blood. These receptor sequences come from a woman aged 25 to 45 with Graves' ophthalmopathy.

CDR3 residues: CASITNPQWRGGYNEQFF. DNA for the CDR3: TGTGCCAGCATTACTAACCCTCAATGGCGGGGGGGATACAATGAGCAGTTCTTC. The chain is built from TRBV28 and TRBJ2-1; 9 positions agree with TRBD2. The ends lost 7 bases at V and 4 bases at J; junction bases unmatched: 17. Germline values: CDR1 MDHEN, CDR2 SYDVKM. The CDR3 totals 18 residues.

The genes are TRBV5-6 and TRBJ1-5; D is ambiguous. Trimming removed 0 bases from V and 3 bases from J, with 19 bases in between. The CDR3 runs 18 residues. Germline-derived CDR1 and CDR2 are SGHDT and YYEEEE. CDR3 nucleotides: TGTGCCAGCAGCTTGGCGGGTGTGAAATGGACCCCCAATCAGCCCCAGCATTTT. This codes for CASSLAGVKWTPNQPQHF. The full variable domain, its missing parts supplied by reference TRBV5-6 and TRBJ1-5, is DAGVTQSPTHLIKTRGQQVTLRCSPKSGHDTVSWYQQALGQGPQFIFQYYEEEERQRGNFPDRFSGHQFPNYSSELNVNALLLGDSALYLCASSLAGVKWTPNQPQHFGDGTRLSIL.

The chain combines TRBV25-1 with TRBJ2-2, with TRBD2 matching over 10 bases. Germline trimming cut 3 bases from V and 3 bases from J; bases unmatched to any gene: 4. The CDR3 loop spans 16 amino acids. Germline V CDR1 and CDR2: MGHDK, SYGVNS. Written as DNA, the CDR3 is TGTGCCAGCAGTGATCCGGGGACTAGCGACACCGGGGAGCTGTTTTTT. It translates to CASSDPGTSDTGELFF.

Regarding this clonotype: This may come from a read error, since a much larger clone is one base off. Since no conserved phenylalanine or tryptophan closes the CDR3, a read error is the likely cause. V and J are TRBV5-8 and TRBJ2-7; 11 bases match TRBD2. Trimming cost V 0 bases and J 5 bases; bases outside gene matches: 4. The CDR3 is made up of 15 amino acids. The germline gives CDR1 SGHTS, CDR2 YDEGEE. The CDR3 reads CASSLASGRFHEQYS. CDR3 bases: TGTGCCAGCAGCTTGGCTAGCGGGAGGTTCCACGAGCAGTACTCC.

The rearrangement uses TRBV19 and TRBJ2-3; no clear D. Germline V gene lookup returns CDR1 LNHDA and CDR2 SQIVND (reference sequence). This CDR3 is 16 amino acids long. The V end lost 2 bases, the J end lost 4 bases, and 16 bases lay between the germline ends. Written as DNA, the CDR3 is TGTGCCAGTAGTATATACGGCAGGTCAGGAGCAGATACGCAGTATTTT. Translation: CASSIYGRSGADTQYF. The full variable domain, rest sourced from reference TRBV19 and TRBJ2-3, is DGGITQSPKYLFRKEGQNVTLSCEQNLNHDAMYWYRQDPGQGLRLIYYSQIVNDFQKGDIAEGYSVSREKKESFPLTVTSAQKNPTAFYLCASSIYGRSGADTQYFGPGTRLTVL.

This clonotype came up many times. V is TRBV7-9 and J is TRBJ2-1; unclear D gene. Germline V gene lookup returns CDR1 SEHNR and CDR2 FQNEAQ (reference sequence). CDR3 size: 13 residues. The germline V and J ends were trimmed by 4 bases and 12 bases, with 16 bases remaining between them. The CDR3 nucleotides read TGTGCCAGCAGCTCCCCGAGCGATTTGAGGCAGTTCTTC. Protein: CASSSPSDLRQFF.

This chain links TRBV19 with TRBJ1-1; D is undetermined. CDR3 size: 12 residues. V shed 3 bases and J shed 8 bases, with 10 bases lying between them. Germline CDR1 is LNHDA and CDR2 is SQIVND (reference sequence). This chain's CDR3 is CASSIGDGEAFF. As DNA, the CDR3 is TGTGCCAGTAGTATTGGTGATGGCGAAGCTTTCTTT.

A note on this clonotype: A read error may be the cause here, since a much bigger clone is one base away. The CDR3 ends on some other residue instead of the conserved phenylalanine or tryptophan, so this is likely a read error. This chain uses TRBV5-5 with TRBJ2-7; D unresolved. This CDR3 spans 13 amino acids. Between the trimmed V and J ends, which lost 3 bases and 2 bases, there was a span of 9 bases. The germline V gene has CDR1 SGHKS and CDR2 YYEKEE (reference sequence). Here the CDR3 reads CASSYSNPYEQYL. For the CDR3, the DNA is TGTGCCAGCAGCTACAGTAACCCCTACGAGCAGTACCTC.

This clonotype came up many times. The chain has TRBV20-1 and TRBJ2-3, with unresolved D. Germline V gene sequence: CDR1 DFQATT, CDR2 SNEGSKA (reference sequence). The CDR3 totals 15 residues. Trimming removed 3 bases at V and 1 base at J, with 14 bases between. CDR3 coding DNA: TGCAGTGCTAGCGACGTCAACCACCGCACAGATACGCAGTATTTT. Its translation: CSASDVNHRTDTQYF.

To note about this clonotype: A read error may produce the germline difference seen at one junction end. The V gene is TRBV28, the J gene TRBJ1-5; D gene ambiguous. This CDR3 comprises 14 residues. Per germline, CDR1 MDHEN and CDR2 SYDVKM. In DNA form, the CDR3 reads TGTGCCAGCGTGATCGGCGCTGGCAATCACCCCCAGCATTTT. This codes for CASVIGAGNHPQHF.

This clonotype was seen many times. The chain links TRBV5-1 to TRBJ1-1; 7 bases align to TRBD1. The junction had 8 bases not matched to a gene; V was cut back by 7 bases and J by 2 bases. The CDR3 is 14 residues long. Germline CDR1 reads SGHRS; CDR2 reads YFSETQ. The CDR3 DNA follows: TGCGCCAGCTCCGTGGGACAGAAAAACACTGAAGCTTTCTTT. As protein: CASSVGQKNTEAFF.

The CDR3 nucleotides read TGTGCCAGCAGTGTTCTCGACCAAGAGACCCAGTACTTC. This codes for CASSVLDQETQYF. This sequence joins TRBV6-2 or TRBV6-3 and TRBJ2-5; D is undetermined. The CDR3 extends over 13 amino acids. CDR1 MNHEY and CDR2 SVGEGT come from the germline V gene. Trimming cost V 5 bases and J 0 bases, with 7 bases left between them.

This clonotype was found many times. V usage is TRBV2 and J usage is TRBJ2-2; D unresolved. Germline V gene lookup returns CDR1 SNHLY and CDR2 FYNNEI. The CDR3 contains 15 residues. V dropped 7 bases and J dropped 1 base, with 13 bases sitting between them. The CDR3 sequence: CASTQSRQNTGELFF. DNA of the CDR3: TGTGCCAGCACCCAAAGCCGGCAGAACACCGGGGAGCTGTTTTTT.

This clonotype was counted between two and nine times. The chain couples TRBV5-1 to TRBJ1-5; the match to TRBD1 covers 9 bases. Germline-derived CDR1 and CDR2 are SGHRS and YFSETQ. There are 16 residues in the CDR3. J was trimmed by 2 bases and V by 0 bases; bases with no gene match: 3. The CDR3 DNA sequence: TGCGCCAGCAGCTTGGGGGGACAGGGCGGCAATCAGCCCCAGCATTTT. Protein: CASSLGGQGGNQPQHF.

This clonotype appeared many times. The CDR3 protein is CSTDREDTEAFF. CDR3 coding DNA: TGCAGTACGGACAGGGAGGACACTGAAGCTTTCTTT. This chain joins TRBV20-1 and TRBJ1-1, with TRBD1 identical over 8 bases. J was trimmed by 3 bases and V by 8 bases; bases with no gene match: 5. CDR1 DFQATT and CDR2 SNEGSKA come from the germline V gene (reference sequence). This CDR3 region has 12 residues.

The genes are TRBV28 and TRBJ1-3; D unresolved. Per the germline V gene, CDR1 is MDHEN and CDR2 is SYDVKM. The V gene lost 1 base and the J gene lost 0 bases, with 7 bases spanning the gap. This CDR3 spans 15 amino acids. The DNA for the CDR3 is TGTGCCAGCAGTTTATACGTGGGCTCTGGAAACACCATATATTTT. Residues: CASSLYVGSGNTIYF.

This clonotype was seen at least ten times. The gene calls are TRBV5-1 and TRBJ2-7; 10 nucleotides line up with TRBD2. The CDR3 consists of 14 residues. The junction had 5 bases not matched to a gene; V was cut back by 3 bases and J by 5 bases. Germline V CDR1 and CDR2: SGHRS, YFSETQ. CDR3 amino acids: CASSWGTSANEQYF. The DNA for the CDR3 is TGCGCCAGCAGCTGGGGGACTAGCGCGAACGAGCAGTACTTC.

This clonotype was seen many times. The CDR3 sequence: CASSLASDSYNEQFF. Here the CDR3 DNA reads TGTGCCAGCAGCTTAGCCAGCGACTCCTACAATGAGCAGTTCTTC. The rearrangement joins TRBV7-6 to TRBJ2-1; D uncertain. Germline V lookup: CDR1 SGHVS, CDR2 FNYEAQ. Trimming shortened V by 0 bases and J by 0 bases, and 6 bases separated the two germline ends. The CDR3 extends over 15 amino acids. The full variable domain, completed using reference TRBV7-6 and TRBJ2-1, is GAGVSQSPRYKVTKRGQDVALRCDPISGHVSLYWYRQALGQGPEFLTYFNYEAQQDKSGLPNDRFSAERPEGSISTLTIQRTEQRDSAMYRCASSLASDSYNEQFFGPGTRLTVL.

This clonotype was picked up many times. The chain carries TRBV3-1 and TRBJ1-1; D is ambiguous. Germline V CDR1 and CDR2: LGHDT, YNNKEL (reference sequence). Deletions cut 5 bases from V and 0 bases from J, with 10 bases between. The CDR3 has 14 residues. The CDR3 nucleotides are TGTGCCAGCAGCTCCAGCGACGTGAACACTGAAGCTTTCTTT. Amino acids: CASSSSDVNTEAFF.

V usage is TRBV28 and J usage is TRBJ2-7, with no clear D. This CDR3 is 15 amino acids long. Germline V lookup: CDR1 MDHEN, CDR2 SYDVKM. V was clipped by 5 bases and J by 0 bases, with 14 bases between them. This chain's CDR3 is CASSPPGDLSYEQYF. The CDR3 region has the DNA TGTGCCAGCAGTCCCCCTGGGGATCTCTCCTACGAGCAGTACTTC.